This record looks at one T cell receptor (beta chain) sequence and its context. The data derive from a study of blood T cells in healthy people across ages. The CDR3 covers 16 residues. Germline CDR1 MNHGY, CDR2 SAAAGT. It was with a sample-barcoded 5' primer and a J-beta primer mix that a second PCR of roughly 7 to 12 cycles was run. TCRdb re-analysed the 5' RACE reads in MiXCR, keeping a single row per CDR3 protein. The table includes about 640,000 distinct CDR3 sequences, roughly 53% detected once. The source of this sequence is a man in his sixties in good health. Sequencing input: blood. This chain links TRBV6-8 with TRBJ2-1; 10 positions match TRBD2. The J call is in doubt because the DNA end fits TRBJ2-7 better. The DNA for the CDR3 is TGTGCCAGCAGTTACCCCGTTCTAGCGGGGGAGGATGAGCAGTACTTC. Residues: CASSYPVLAGEDEQYF.